Shown below are 29 T cell receptor beta chains from a single sample sequenced in a study of regulatory T cells in long-lasting Graves disease. Investigators prepared the TCR beta libraries by applying iRepertoire HTBI primers and Arm-PCR of CDR3 regions. TCRdb analysed the multiplex PCR reads with MiXCR anew, one entry per CDR3 protein. Seen here are about 440,000 distinct CDR3 sequences, about 16% observed once, and the top ten hold 23%. As to time point: newly diagnosed GD, antithyroid drugs for less than 3 months. The authors made the TCR library using RNA they extracted from PBMCs. The same data also contributed to another study, on T cells in Graves' hyperthyroidism and ophthalmopathy.

The sample in question was peripheral blood mononuclear cells (PBMCs), obtained at new diagnosis, from a patient treated with antithyroid drugs. The receptors here all came from a young woman with Graves disease.

This clonotype was detected only a few times. Being one base from a much bigger clone, this may be a read error. This chain connects TRBV9 to TRBJ2-5, with 9 bases lining up with TRBD1. This CDR3 region has 14 residues. The V and J ends lost 4 bases and 3 bases, in that order; junction bases with no gene match: 4. Germline-derived CDR1 and CDR2 are SGDLS and YYNGEE. As DNA, the CDR3 is TGTGCCAGCAGCCCCGGACAGGGGAAAGAGACCCAGTACTTC. Its translation: CASSPGQGKETQYF.

This clonotype appeared a few times. CDR3 amino acids: CASSYRGATYNSPLHF. The CDR3 nucleotides read TGTGCCAGCAGTTACAGGGGAGCAACTTATAATTCACCCCTCCACTTT. The rearrangement links TRBV6-2 or TRBV6-3 to TRBJ1-6; possibly TRBD1 for D (5 bases). Germline assignment: CDR1 MNHEY and CDR2 SVGEGT. V was shortened by 2 bases and J by 4 bases, with 12 bases between the two germline ends. This CDR3 has 16 residues.

This clonotype came up a few times. The chain is built from TRBV7-9 and TRBJ2-1; 7 positions agree with TRBD1. Germline CDR1 reads SEHNR; CDR2 reads FQNEAQ (reference sequence). CDR3 length equals 14 residues. After removal of 5 bases from V and 6 bases from J, the junction contained 7 bases not matched to a gene. CDR3 sequence reads: CASSQTGTVNEQFF. The CDR3 bases are TGTGCCAGCAGCCAAACCGGGACAGTCAATGAGCAGTTCTTC. The full variable domain, rest sourced from reference TRBV7-9 and TRBJ2-1, is DTGVSQNPRHKITKRGQNVTFRCDPISEHNRLYWYRQTLGQGPEFLTYFQNEAQLEKSRLLSDRFSAERPKGSFSTLEIQRTEQGDSAMYLCASSQTGTVNEQFFGPGTRLTVL.

The sample holds a few counts of this clonotype. Since no conserved phenylalanine or tryptophan closes the CDR3, a read error is the likely cause. The chain links TRBV27 to TRBJ2-7, with 9 bases matching TRBD1. The V segment lost 4 bases and the J segment 0 bases; nucleotides outside the gene matches: 4. Looked up from germline, CDR1 is MNHEY and CDR2 is SMNVEV (reference sequence). This CDR3 comprises 15 residues. CDR3 loop: CASSWTGAPSYEQYL. The CDR3 DNA follows: TGTGCCAGCAGTTGGACAGGGGCCCCCTCCTACGAGCAGTACCTC.

This clonotype was recorded at least ten times. The rearrangement uses TRBV11-2 and TRBJ2-1; TRBD2 agrees at 10 bases. CDR1 and CDR2 (germline): SGHAT, FQNNGV. CDR3 length: 18 residues. The V and J ends lost 5 bases and 7 bases, in that order; junction bases with no gene match: 17. The CDR3 spells CASSPHRGASGSENEQFF. The CDR3 region has the DNA TGTGCCAGCAGCCCTCACCGAGGGGCTAGCGGGAGCGAAAATGAGCAGTTCTTC.

This clonotype was recorded many times. At one end, the junction sequence differs from germline, possibly due to a read error. The chain employs TRBV5-1 and TRBJ1-5; D is ambiguous. CDR1 SGHRS and CDR2 YFSETQ come from the germline V gene. The CDR3 sequence is 15 residues long. This CDR3 is CASSLAGNSNQPQHF. CDR3 in DNA: TGTGCCAGCAGTTTGGCAGGTAATAGCAATCAGCCCCAGCATTTT.

This clonotype came up many times. This chain connects TRBV20-1 to TRBJ2-1; D not certain. V was shortened by 3 bases and J by 8 bases, with 14 bases between the two germline ends. Germline V gene lookup returns CDR1 DFQATT and CDR2 SNEGSKA (reference sequence). The CDR3 has 13 residues. The CDR3 spells CSASGEPLDEQFF. The CDR3 bases are TGCAGTGCTAGTGGCGAGCCGTTGGATGAGCAGTTCTTC.

In its sample, this clonotype was seen many times. The rearrangement uses TRBV7-2 and TRBJ2-3; 13 nucleotides match TRBD2. The V gene's germline CDR1 is SGHTA and CDR2 FQGNSA. This CDR3 is built from 16 residues. V shed 5 bases and J 5 bases; nucleotides not matched to a gene: 7. The DNA for the CDR3 is TGTGCCAGCAGCCTACTAGCGGGAGGGCCCGGAGATACGCAGTATTTT. It is translated as CASSLLAGGPGDTQYF.

This clonotype was seen many times. This rearrangement joins TRBV20-1 to TRBJ2-3; the match to TRBD2 covers 8 bases. V was pared by 3 bases and J by 5 bases, with 10 bases of the junction left unmatched. The CDR3 consists of 15 residues. Germline CDR1 reads DFQATT; CDR2 reads SNEGSKA (reference sequence). For the CDR3, the DNA is TGCAGTGCTAGCGCACTAGCGGTTGGTATAGATACGCAGTATTTT. Its translation: CSASALAVGIDTQYF.

The V call is TRBV4-1, the J call TRBJ2-7; D perhaps matches TRBD1 (6 bases). Per germline, CDR1 MGHRA and CDR2 YSYEKL. This CDR3 has 14 amino acids. With 4 bases removed from V and 1 base from J, the gap between germline ends came to 11 bases. The CDR3: CASSPGVGSYEQYF. DNA of the CDR3: TGCGCCAGCAGCCCAGGGGTGGGGTCCTACGAGCAGTACTTC.

V gene TRBV12-3 or TRBV12-4 combines with J gene TRBJ1-5; 8 bases are a match to TRBD1. The CDR3 is made up of 17 amino acids. V lost 3 bases and J lost 2; bases outside the gene matches: 9. CDR3 protein: CASSFEPTGVGNQPQHF. The CDR3 region has the DNA TGTGCCAGCAGTTTTGAACCGACAGGGGTTGGCAATCAGCCCCAGCATTTT.

This clonotype was counted at least ten times. This rearrangement joins TRBV19 to TRBJ1-1, with 7 bases aligning to TRBD1. The CDR3 runs 16 residues. The V gene's germline CDR1 is LNHDA and CDR2 SQIVND (reference sequence). With 5 bases clipped from V and 0 bases from J, the junction kept 9 bases outside the gene matches. The CDR3 reads CASSSRGRQMNTEAFF. The CDR3 DNA follows: TGTGCCAGTAGTTCCAGGGGGAGACAAATGAACACTGAAGCTTTCTTT.

Concerning this clonotype: One end of the junction fails to match germline, which may point to a read error. The J gene is TRBJ1-3, the V gene TRBV5-1, with unresolved D. CDR1 is SGHRS, CDR2 YFSETQ, per germline. The CDR3 spans 15 residues. The CDR3 reads CASSLFRTTGNTIYF. The CDR3 DNA follows: TGTGCCAGCAGCTTGTTCCGGACGACTGGAAACACCATATATTTT.

This clonotype has just a few counts. The chain recombines TRBV6-1 with TRBJ2-1; 7 bases align to TRBD2. The CDR3 loop spans 16 amino acids. Germline CDR1 MNHNS, CDR2 SASEGT. V lost 5 bases, J lost 5 bases, and 12 bases stayed unmatched. CDR3 DNA: TGTGCCAGCAGTACCGCCCCCGGGACTACAAACAATGAGCAGTTCTTC. It yields the protein CASSTAPGTTNNEQFF.

V gene TRBV9 combines with J gene TRBJ2-3; 11 bases line up with TRBD2. Looked up from germline, CDR1 is SGDLS and CDR2 is YYNGEE. V lost 4 bases and J lost 6; bases outside the gene matches: 13. The CDR3 is 17 residues long. The CDR3 nucleotides are TGTGCCAGCAGCATGGGACTAGCGGCCTCATGGGGGGATACGCAGTATTTT. Its protein is CASSMGLAASWGDTQYF.

This clonotype was detected ten times or more. The chain joins TRBV11-2 to TRBJ2-5; perhaps TRBD1 as D (6 bases). The CDR3 runs 15 residues. Germline CDR1 is SGHAT and CDR2 is FQNNGV. V lost 3 bases and J lost 2, with 13 bases in between. Here the CDR3 DNA reads TGTGCCAGCAGCTTCTACAGGACAGTTCAAGAGACCCAGTACTTC. Translation gives CASSFYRTVQETQYF.

There are many counts of this clonotype. The genes are TRBV28 and TRBJ2-2; 14 positions agree with TRBD2. The length of the CDR3 is 15 residues. The V and J ends lost 5 bases and 8 bases, in that order; junction bases with no gene match: 4. The germline CDR1 and CDR2 sequences are MDHEN and SYDVKM. The CDR3 sequence is CASSPGLAGAGELFF. The CDR3 DNA reads as TGTGCCAGCAGTCCGGGACTAGCGGGAGCTGGGGAGCTGTTTTTT.

In its sample, this clonotype was seen a few times. V is TRBV4-1 and J is TRBJ2-1; 9 bases match TRBD2. The CDR3 extends over 18 amino acids. CDR1 and CDR2 from the germline V gene are MGHRA and YSYEKL. The junction had 13 bases not matched to a gene; V was cut back by 5 bases and J by 2 bases. CDR3 bases: TGCGCCAGCAGCTTAACTTCCGGGACTAGCAGTCCCTACAATGAGCAGTTCTTC. It specifies CASSLTSGTSSPYNEQFF.

This clonotype appeared many times. This chain uses TRBV12-3 or TRBV12-4 with TRBJ2-7, with TRBD2 matching 13 bases. The V segment lost 7 bases and the J segment 3 bases; nucleotides outside the gene matches: 6. This CDR3 is built from 15 residues. CDR3: CASKGTSGTNYEQYF. Here the CDR3 DNA reads TGTGCCAGCAAAGGGACTAGCGGGACAAACTACGAGCAGTACTTC.

This clonotype appeared a few times. This chain uses TRBV30 with TRBJ2-2, with 7 bases aligning to TRBD1. The germline CDR1 and CDR2 sequences are GTSNPN and SVGIG (reference sequence). The CDR3 extends over 15 amino acids. V lost 0 bases to trimming and J lost 0 bases; unmatched junction nucleotides: 1. CDR3: CAWSVGTANTGELFF. The DNA for the CDR3 is TGTGCCTGGAGTGTTGGGACAGCGAACACCGGGGAGCTGTTTTTT.

This sequence joins TRBV28 and TRBJ2-7; 8 nucleotides agree with TRBD1. The CDR3 runs to 16 residues. Trimming cost V 3 bases and J 0 bases; bases outside gene matches: 7. CDR1 MDHEN and CDR2 SYDVKM come from the germline V gene. Written as DNA, the CDR3 is TGTGCCAGCAGTTTGGTCAGGGGGCTGAGCTCCTACGAGCAGTACTTC. Residues: CASSLVRGLSSYEQYF.

The chain combines TRBV29-1 with TRBJ1-5; tentative D call: TRBD1 (6 bases). CDR1 is SQVTM and CDR2 is ANQGSEA in the germline V gene. The CDR3 loop spans 14 amino acids. V gave up 6 bases and J gave up 6 bases, with 18 bases separating them. The CDR3 spells CSVGGGGSGQPQHF. In DNA form, the CDR3 reads TGCAGCGTCGGGGGGGGGGGCTCAGGTCAGCCCCAGCATTTT.

Ten or more counts support this clonotype. The CDR3 bases are TGCAGTGCTAGGTCCCTGGGTGGTGAGCCCCAGCATTTT. Amino acids: CSARSLGGEPQHF. J is TRBJ1-5 and V is TRBV20-1, with D unclear. V lost 3 bases, J lost 8 bases, and 14 bases lay in between. Germline CDR1 DFQATT, CDR2 SNEGSKA (reference sequence). The CDR3 runs 13 residues.

This rearrangement joins TRBV20-1 to TRBJ2-7, with D possibly matching TRBD1 (5 bases). Trimming cost V 3 bases and J 1 base, with 13 bases left between them. Germline lookup yields CDR1 DFQATT and CDR2 SNEGSKA (reference sequence). This CDR3 has 14 residues. The CDR3 region has the DNA TGCAGTGCTAGGGGCCCCCCAGGGTCCTACGAGCAGTACTTC. This codes for CSARGPPGSYEQYF.

The table lists this clonotype with many counts. J is TRBJ2-4 and V is TRBV5-1; 8 bases agree with TRBD1. Germline trimming cut 4 bases from V and 2 bases from J; bases unmatched to any gene: 2. Per the germline V gene, CDR1 is SGHRS and CDR2 is YFSETQ. The CDR3 contains 14 residues. CDR3 region: CASSRQGTKNIQYF. CDR3 in DNA: TGCGCCAGCAGCAGACAGGGGACCAAAAACATTCAGTACTTC.

A few counts support this clonotype. This chain links TRBV29-1 with TRBJ2-2, with 8 positions matching TRBD2. This CDR3 is built from 15 residues. With 0 bases clipped from V and 4 bases from J, the junction kept 4 bases outside the gene matches. CDR1 is SQVTM and CDR2 is ANQGSEA in the germline V gene. Written as DNA, the CDR3 is TGCAGCGTTGAAGACCTCGGGAGGGCCACCGGGGAGCTGTTTTTT. Its translation is CSVEDLGRATGELFF.

This clonotype was recorded at least ten times. V usage is TRBV24-1 and J usage is TRBJ2-1; 11 nucleotides line up with TRBD2. This CDR3 has 15 amino acids. The germline gives CDR1 KGHDR, CDR2 SFDVKD. V dropped 7 bases and J dropped 5; count of bases not matched to a gene: 6. CDR3 nucleotide sequence: TGTGCCACCAGCACTAGCGGGAGATCTCACAATGAGCAGTTCTTC. Its translation is CATSTSGRSHNEQFF.

This clonotype showed up just a few times. Being one base from a much bigger clone, this may be a read error. DNA of the CDR3: TGCAGTGCTCACTACAATGAGCAGTTCTTC. The encoded protein is CSAHYNEQFF. The chain couples TRBV20-1 to TRBJ2-1; D is unclear. The germline CDR1 and CDR2 sequences are DFQATT and SNEGSKA (reference sequence). This CDR3 is built from 10 residues. Trimming shortened V by 5 bases and J by 3 bases, and 2 bases separated the two germline ends.

This clonotype was counted at least ten times. V is TRBV5-1 and J is TRBJ1-4, with D hard to call. Deletions cut 5 bases from V and 7 bases from J, with 18 bases between. The germline CDR1 and CDR2 sequences are SGHRS and YFSETQ. This CDR3 is 15 amino acids long. The CDR3 reads CASRLRPEDAEKLFF. DNA for the CDR3: TGCGCCAGCAGGCTCCGGCCGGAGGATGCTGAAAAACTGTTTTTT.